In its sample, the clone carrying this T cell receptor beta chain ranks as medium-sized (0.01 to 0.1%). What it recognizes is unknown. These data are taken from a study of OX40 agonist ivuxolimab in advanced cancers. Study-wide points: Averaged across samples, CD8+ T cells carried more expanded clones than CD4+ did. Also present in some nonresponders was a low level of normalized T-cell clonal expansion.

Assay: immunoSEQ multiplex PCR; the TCRdb copy retains only in-frame clones and omits some. The sample has around 97,000 clones; roughly 90% are singletons. V lost 6 bases and J lost 7; bases outside the gene matches: 4. CDR1 and CDR2 from the germline V gene are LNHDA and SQIVND (reference sequence). The CDR3 consists of 13 residues. Sequenced here: CD4+ or CD8+ T cells sorted from blood, sampled in a trial of the OX40 agonist ivuxolimab. The clonotype was recovered from an adult with an advanced solid tumor such as melanoma, head and neck, liver or kidney cancer. The rearrangement links TRBV19 to TRBJ1-2; 11 bases are shared with TRBD1. CDR3 nucleotide sequence: TGTGCCAGTAGCCGGACAGGGGGCGGTGGCTACACCTTC. This sequence encodes CASSRTGGGGYTF.